This T cell receptor (beta chain) was profiled in a study of blood T cell repertoires in COVID-19 (dated by TCRdb to about 2020). For context, the study as a whole: Collaborator samples came from the United States, Italy and Spain and covered acute and convalescent phases of COVID-19. The prospective study material was composed of cDNA or gDNA derived from T cells, B-cell-depleted T cells, or PBMCs. The dataset comprised deeply sampled blood TCRbeta repertoires from subjects exposed to, actively infected with, or recovered from COVID-19. The repertoires were made available in a free public database intended to serve as a resource for research on the immune response to SARS-CoV-2. The samples were drawn from the first 160 participants of the ongoing ImmuneRACE study and from some 1,300 subjects provided by 6 global collaborators. Nearly every sample came with metadata listing a de-identified subject ID, COVID-19 status, age in years and sex. Where available, HLA class I and class II types were obtained from metadata supplied by the sample provider rather than from assay-based typing. The study at large found these results: The quantity of clinical and demographic metadata differed by source and by participant and was supplied without curation.

Taken from the germline V gene, the CDR1 and CDR2 loops are SGHAT and FQNNGV. The V end loses 0 bases and the J end loses 4 bases, and a stretch of 7 bases separates them. Spanning cysteine to phenylalanine, the CDR3 consists of 13 amino acids. Only the CDR3 DNA stays, 39 bases, in frame from base 1. Notes on this clone: Its cognate antigen has yet to be identified. No base qualities exist here, and no much larger clone lies one base off it.

The immunoSEQ Assay, a bias-controlled multiplex PCR, was used to amplify TCRbeta CDR3 regions from genomic DNA. Per the original workflow: The number of nucleated cells in each sample was estimated by amplification of reference gene primers within the assay. To quantify the absolute abundance of each unique TCRbeta CDR3 rearrangement, sequence reads were collapsed and filtered. For each sample, productive Simpson clonality was calculated as the square root of Simpson's diversity index across productive rearrangements. TCRdb took over this immuneACCESS table, retaining in-frame rearrangements with V and J assigned. Such tables are incomplete; in checked studies, under half of the missing clones stem from an unresolved V gene, and the remainder is unexplained. V, J and clone size derive from that table, while D and trimming were established from the DNA sequence. A total of about 160,000 clones appear in this sample, 80% of them only once. The ten largest clones add up to roughly 3.4% of the sample.

Enrolling through a virtual design, the prospective study's participants ranged in age from roughly 18 to 89 years and lived across about two dozen United States geographic areas. In the prospective study, participants were assigned to cohorts based on the clinical history participants reported in a screening survey and a study questionnaire. Recovered participants in ImmuneRACE Cohort 3 were defined by two consecutive negative NP/OP PCR tests, clearance by a healthcare professional, or resolution of symptoms. In the prospective study, whole blood, serum and a nasopharyngeal or oropharyngeal swab were collected from each participant by mobile phlebotomists. Over a roughly 2-month period, participants in the prospective study had the option of providing additional blood draws and questionnaires. Before DNA extraction, prospective study blood samples were shipped either frozen or at room temperature.

Sequenced input: PBMCs or T cells enriched from blood (not recorded which). The TCR originated in a woman in her fifties or sixties who had recovered from COVID-19. The receptor chain draws on TRBV11-2 and TRBJ2-7, and the D gene may be TRBD2, 5 bases matching. The DNA is TGTGCCAGCAGCTTAGAAGCGGATTACGAGCAGTACTTC. It translates to CASSLEADYEQYF.